This T cell receptor beta chain was sequenced for a study of blood T cells in healthy people across ages. Findings and limits, study-wide: Older individuals had lower TCR beta diversity per million T cells (the decline was roughly linear).

On this clonotype itself: No antigen is known for it.

A J-beta primer mix and a sample-barcoded 5' primer were used in a second PCR of about 7 to 12 cycles. TCRdb processed the 5' RACE reads anew with MiXCR; each CDR3 protein has one entry. The sample gives about 1.7 million distinct CDR3 sequences, roughly 27% of which show up once; roughly 8.2% is in the top ten. Each sample provided at least 5.5 micrograms of extracted total RNA. CDR3 length: 15 residues. From germline, CDR1 is MGHRA and CDR2 YSYEKL. V lost 0 bases to trimming and J lost 4 bases, with 9 bases between them. The TCR sequence derives from a woman aged 25 to 39 in good health. The gene calls are TRBV4-1 and TRBJ2-2; D uncertain. The source material was blood. CDR3 in DNA: TGCGCCAGCAGCCAAGATCCGGGCAGCACCGGGGAGCTGTTTTTT. Encoded protein: CASSQDPGSTGELFF.